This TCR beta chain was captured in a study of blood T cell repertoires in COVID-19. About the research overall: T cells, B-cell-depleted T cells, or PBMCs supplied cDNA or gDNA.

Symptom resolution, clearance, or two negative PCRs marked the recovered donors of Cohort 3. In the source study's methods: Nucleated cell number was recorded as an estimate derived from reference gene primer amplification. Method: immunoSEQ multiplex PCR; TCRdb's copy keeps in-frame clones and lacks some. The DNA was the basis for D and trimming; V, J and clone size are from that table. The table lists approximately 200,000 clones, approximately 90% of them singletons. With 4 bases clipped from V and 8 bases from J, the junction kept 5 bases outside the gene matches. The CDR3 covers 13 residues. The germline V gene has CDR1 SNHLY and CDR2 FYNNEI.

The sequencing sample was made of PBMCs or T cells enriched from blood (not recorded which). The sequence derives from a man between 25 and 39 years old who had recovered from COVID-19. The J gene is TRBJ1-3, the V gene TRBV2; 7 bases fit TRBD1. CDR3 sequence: CASSAQGMHTIYF. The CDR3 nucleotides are TGTGCCAGCAGTGCACAGGGGATGCACACCATATATTTT.